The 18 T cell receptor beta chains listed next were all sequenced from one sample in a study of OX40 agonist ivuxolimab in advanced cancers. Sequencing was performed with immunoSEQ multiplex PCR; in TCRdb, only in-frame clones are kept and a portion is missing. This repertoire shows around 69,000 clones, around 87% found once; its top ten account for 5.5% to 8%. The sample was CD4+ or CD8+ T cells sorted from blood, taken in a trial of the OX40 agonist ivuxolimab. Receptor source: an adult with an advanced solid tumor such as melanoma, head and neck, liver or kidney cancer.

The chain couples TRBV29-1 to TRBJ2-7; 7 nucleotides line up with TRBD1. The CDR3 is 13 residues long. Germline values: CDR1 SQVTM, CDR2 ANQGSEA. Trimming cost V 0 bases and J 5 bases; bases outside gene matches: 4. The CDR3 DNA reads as TGCAGCGTTGAAGATGGGCAGGGGGACGAGCAGTACTTC. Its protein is CSVEDGQGDEQYF.

The CDR3: CAWSAGTGTYGYTF. CDR3 DNA: TGTGCCTGGAGTGCTGGGACAGGGACTTATGGCTACACCTTC. V usage is TRBV30 and J usage is TRBJ1-2, with 9 bases that match TRBD1. The CDR3 is 14 residues long. Germline loops: CDR1 GTSNPN, CDR2 SVGIG (reference sequence). V lost 1 base, J lost 5 bases, and 5 bases stayed unmatched. The whole variable domain, filled in from reference TRBV30 and TRBJ1-2, reads SQTIHQWPATLVQPVGSPLSLECTVEGTSNPNLYWYRQAAGRGLQLLFYSVGIGQISSEVPQNLSASRPQDRQFILSSKKLLLSDSGFYLCAWSAGTGTYGYTFGSGTRLTVV.

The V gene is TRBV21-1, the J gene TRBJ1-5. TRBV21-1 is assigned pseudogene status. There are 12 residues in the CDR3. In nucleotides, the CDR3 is TGTGCCAGCACCCCAGCATATCAGCCCCAGCATTTT. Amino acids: CASTPAYQPQHF.

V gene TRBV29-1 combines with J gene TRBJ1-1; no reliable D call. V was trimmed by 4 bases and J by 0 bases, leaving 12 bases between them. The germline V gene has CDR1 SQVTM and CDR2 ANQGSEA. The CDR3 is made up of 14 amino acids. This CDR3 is CSVGLRGMNTEAFF. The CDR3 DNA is TGCAGCGTTGGCCTTCGGGGAATGAACACTGAAGCTTTCTTT.

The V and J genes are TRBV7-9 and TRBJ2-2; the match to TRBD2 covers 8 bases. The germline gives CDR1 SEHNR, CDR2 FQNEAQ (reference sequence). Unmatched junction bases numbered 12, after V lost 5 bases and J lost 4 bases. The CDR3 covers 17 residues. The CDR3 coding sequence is TGTGCCAGCAGCCAAGATCAGGGACTAGGAGTCACCGGGGAGCTGTTTTTT. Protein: CASSQDQGLGVTGELFF.

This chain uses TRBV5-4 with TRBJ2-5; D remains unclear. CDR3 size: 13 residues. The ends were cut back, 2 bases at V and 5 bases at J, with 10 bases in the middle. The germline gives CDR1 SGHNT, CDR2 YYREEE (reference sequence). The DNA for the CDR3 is TGTGCCAGCAGCTTCAAGGTGGAGGAGACCCAGTACTTC. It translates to CASSFKVEETQYF.

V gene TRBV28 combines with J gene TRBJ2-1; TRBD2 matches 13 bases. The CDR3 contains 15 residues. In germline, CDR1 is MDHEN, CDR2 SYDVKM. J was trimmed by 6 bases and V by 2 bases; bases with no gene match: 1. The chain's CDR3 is CASSLRTSGSNEQFF. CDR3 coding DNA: TGTGCCAGCAGTTTACGGACTAGCGGGAGCAATGAGCAGTTCTTC.

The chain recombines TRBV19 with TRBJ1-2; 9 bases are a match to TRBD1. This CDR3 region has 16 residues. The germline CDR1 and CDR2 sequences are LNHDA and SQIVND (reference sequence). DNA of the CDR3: TGTTACGTTCCCGACAGGGGGAGTCTAGCTAACTATGGCTACACCTTC. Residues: CYVPDRGSLANYGYTF.

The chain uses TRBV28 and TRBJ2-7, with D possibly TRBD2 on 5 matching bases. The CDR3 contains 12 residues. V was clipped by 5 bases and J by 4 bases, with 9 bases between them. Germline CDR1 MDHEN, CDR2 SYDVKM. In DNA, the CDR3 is TGTGCCAGCAGTATCGGGATATACGAGCAGTACTTC. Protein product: CASSIGIYEQYF.

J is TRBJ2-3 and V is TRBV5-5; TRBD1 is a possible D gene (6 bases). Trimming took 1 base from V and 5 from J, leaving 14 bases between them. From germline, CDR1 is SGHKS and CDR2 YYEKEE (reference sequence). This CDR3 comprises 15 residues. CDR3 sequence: CASSLSWWGLDTQYF. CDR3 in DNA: TGTGCCAGCAGCTTGTCTTGGTGGGGGCTAGATACGCAGTATTTT.

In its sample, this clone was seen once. The DNA for the CDR3 is TGTGCCAGTAGTATAAGCGGACAGGGACTTAGCACAGATACGCAGTATTTT. Amino acids: CASSISGQGLSTDTQYF. J is TRBJ2-3 and V is TRBV19; 8 bases line up with TRBD1. CDR1 is LNHDA and CDR2 is SQIVND in the germline V gene (reference sequence). V trimming: 2 bases; J trimming: 0 bases; junction bases outside the gene matches: 7. CDR3 length equals 17 residues.

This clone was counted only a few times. The CDR3 DNA reads TGCGCCAGCAGCCAAAGGGACCTAGACTACGAGCAGTACTTC. This encodes CASSQRDLDYEQYF. This chain uses TRBV4-1 with TRBJ2-7; D could derive from TRBD1 or TRBD2 (5 bases each). Per germline, CDR1 MGHRA and CDR2 YSYEKL. The CDR3 loop spans 14 amino acids. The ends were cut back, 2 bases at V and 3 bases at J, with 11 bases in the middle.

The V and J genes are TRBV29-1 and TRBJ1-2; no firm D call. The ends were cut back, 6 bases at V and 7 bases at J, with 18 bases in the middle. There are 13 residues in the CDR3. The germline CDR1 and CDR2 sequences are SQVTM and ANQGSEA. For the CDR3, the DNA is TGCAGCGTCCCGGGCCGAGGCGACTTTGGCTACACCTTC. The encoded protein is CSVPGRGDFGYTF.

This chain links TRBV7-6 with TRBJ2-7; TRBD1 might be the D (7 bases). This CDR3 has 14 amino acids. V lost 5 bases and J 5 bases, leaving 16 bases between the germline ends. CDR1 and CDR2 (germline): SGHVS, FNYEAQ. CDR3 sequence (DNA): TGTGCCAGCAGCCGCGGGACAGACTTTCACGAGCAGTACTTC. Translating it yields CASSRGTDFHEQYF.

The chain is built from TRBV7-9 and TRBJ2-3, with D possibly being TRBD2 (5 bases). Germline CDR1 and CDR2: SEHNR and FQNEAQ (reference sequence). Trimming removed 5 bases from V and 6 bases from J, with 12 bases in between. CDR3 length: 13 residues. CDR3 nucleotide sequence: TGTGCCAGCAGCAGAATAGCGACGGATACGCAGTATTTT. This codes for CASSRIATDTQYF.

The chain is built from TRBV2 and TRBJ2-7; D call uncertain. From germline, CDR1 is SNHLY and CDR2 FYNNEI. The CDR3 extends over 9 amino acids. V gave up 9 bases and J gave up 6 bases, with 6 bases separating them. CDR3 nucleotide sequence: TGTGCCAGACAAGGCGAGCAGTACTTC. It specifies CARQGEQYF.

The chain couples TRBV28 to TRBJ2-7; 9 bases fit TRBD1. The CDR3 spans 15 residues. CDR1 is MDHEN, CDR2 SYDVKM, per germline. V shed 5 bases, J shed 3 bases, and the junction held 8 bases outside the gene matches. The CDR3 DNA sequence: TGTGCCAGCAGTAAGACAGGGGGTTCCCACTACGAGCAGTACTTC. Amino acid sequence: CASSKTGGSHYEQYF.

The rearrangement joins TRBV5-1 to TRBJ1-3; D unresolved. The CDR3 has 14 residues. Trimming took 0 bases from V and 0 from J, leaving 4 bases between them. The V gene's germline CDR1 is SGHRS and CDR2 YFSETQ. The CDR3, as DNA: TGCGCCAGCAGCTTGGGGGGCTCTGGAAACACCATATATTTT. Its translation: CASSLGGSGNTIYF.